This record looks at one T cell receptor beta chain sequence and its context. The antigen it binds to is not known. No per-base quality is available; no much larger clone lies one base away. The entry originates in a study of PD-1 and CTLA-4 blockade in melanoma (dated by TCRdb to the early 2020s). Turning to the overall study: In patients with melanoma, the study measured the effects of PD-1 blockade versus CTLA-4 blockade on the melanoma-reactive CD8 T cell response.

The library relied on the immunoSEQ multiplex PCR assay. TCRdb retrieved this table from immuneACCESS and kept in-frame rearrangements only. Not all clones are present; in checked studies, unresolved V genes account for under half, and no reason is known for the remainder. For this sample the table gives more than 25,000 clones, of which about 89% were detected only once. The ten largest make up approximately 8% of the sample. The receptor was derived from a human donor with melanoma. The input for sequencing was CD8+ T cells from peripheral blood, taken before anti-PD-1 treatment.

The DNA reads TGTGCCAGCAGCTCTGAAGTCGTCCTTGCAACTAATGAAAAACTGTTTTTT. It encodes CASSSEVVLATNEKLFF. This sequence uses TRBV5-5 and TRBJ1-4, with the D gene not clear enough to name. CDR1 and CDR2 are read off the germline V gene (reference sequence) as SGHKS and YYEKEE. V lost 3 bases and J lost 0 bases; the stretch between them is 15 bases long. Spanning cysteine to phenylalanine, the CDR3 consists of 17 amino acids. The sequence is cut down to CDR3 DNA, 51 bases in frame from base 1.